A selection of T cell receptor beta chains follows, all from one sample in a study of blood T cell repertoires in COVID-19. Using immunoSEQ multiplex PCR, the repertoire was profiled, and TCRdb retains in-frame clones only, with some absent. Found here are roughly 290,000 clones, roughly nine tenths of them singletons; the top ten hold about 1.7%. Sequencing input: PBMCs or T cells enriched from blood (not recorded which). These receptors all stem from a woman aged 40 to 50 who had recovered from COVID-19. The conserved cysteine and the conserved F or W are not part of the CDR3 here. Clone size, where shown, is once, few, many, or a class for clones that have expanded.

clone size: NA; J gene: TRBJ1-1; V gene: TRBV18; CDR3 protein: ASSPLGGVPEAF
clone size: NA; J gene: TRBJ1-2; V gene: TRBV19; CDR3 protein: ASSGPGTGIYGYT
clone size: NA; J gene: TRBJ1-6; V gene: TRBV3-1/TRBV3-2; CDR3 protein: ASRRGDNSPLH
clone size: NA; J gene: TRBJ1-1; V gene: TRBV30; CDR3 protein: AWTGVAVNTEAF
clone size: NA; J gene: TRBJ2-5; V gene: TRBV5-1; CDR3 protein: ASTVRALDETQY
clone size: NA; J gene: TRBJ1-4; V gene: TRBV18; CDR3 protein: ASSPKGRQIGPEKLF
clone size: NA; J gene: TRBJ1-1; V gene: TRBV3-1/TRBV3-2; CDR3 protein: ASSQTRDGGAF
clone size: once; J gene: TRBJ2-2; V gene: TRBV7-2; CDR3 protein: ASSGDVWGPVTGELF
clone size: few; J gene: TRBJ2-3; V gene: TRBV23-1; CDR3 protein: APQSVCCYKY
clone size: NA; J gene: TRBJ1-3; V gene: TRBV5-1; CDR3 protein: ASSLQGKASGNTIY
clone size: NA; J gene: TRBJ2-2; V gene: TRBV4-1; CDR3 protein: ASSQGQASNTGELF
clone size: NA; J gene: TRBJ2-2; V gene: TRBV7-8; CDR3 protein: ASSSSNWGGERPNANTGELF
clone size: NA; J gene: TRBJ1-1; V gene: TRBV7-2; CDR3 protein: ASSLAGVNTEAF
clone size: few; J gene: TRBJ1-2; V gene: TRBV4-3; CDR3 protein: ASSQDFWANYGYT
clone size: NA; J gene: TRBJ2-7; V gene: TRBV10-1; CDR3 protein: ASSESASGRQQY
clone size: NA; J gene: TRBJ1-2; V gene: TRBV18; CDR3 protein: ASSPAGTGRTVGGYT
clone size: NA; J gene: TRBJ1-1; V gene: TRBV27; CDR3 protein: ASSFEGNTEAF
clone size: NA; J gene: TRBJ2-7; V gene: TRBV9; CDR3 protein: ASSVQETTSGISYEQY
clone size: once; J gene: TRBJ2-7; V gene: TRBV6-5; CDR3 protein: ASSSMTGAYEQY
clone size: NA; J gene: TRBJ1-1; V gene: TRBV5-1; CDR3 protein: ASSLQGADTEAF
clone size: NA; J gene: TRBJ1-1; V gene: TRBV30; CDR3 protein: AWRRRGLMNTEAF
clone size: NA; J gene: TRBJ2-3; V gene: TRBV5-1; CDR3 protein: ASSSLAGGTDTQY
clone size: NA; J gene: TRBJ1-1; V gene: TRBV9; CDR3 protein: ASSVNTANTEAF
clone size: NA; J gene: TRBJ1-1; V gene: TRBV7-8; CDR3 protein: ASSLGTGNQRNTEAF
clone size: NA; J gene: TRBJ2-6; V gene: TRBV30; CDR3 protein: ASQVRTGLSGANVLT
clone size: NA; J gene: TRBJ1-2; V gene: TRBV19; CDR3 protein: ASSIGGQAIFYGYT
clone size: NA; J gene: TRBJ2-2; V gene: TRBV18; CDR3 protein: ASSPGGKHTGELF
clone size: NA; J gene: TRBJ2-2; V gene: TRBV5-1; CDR3 protein: ASSPTTTGELF
clone size: few; J gene: TRBJ1-2; V gene: TRBV10-2; CDR3 protein: ASRRSGTDNYGYT
clone size: NA; J gene: TRBJ1-5; V gene: TRBV2; CDR3 protein: ASSRQGDQPQH
clone size: NA; J gene: TRBJ1-4; V gene: TRBV4-2; CDR3 protein: ASSQVGTPNEKLF
clone size: NA; J gene: TRBJ2-7; V gene: TRBV7-2; CDR3 protein: ASSPLSSPYEQY
clone size: NA; J gene: TRBJ2-6; V gene: TRBV9; CDR3 protein: ASSARTGGSGANVLT
clone size: NA; J gene: TRBJ1-1; V gene: TRBV10-3; CDR3 protein: AISEGSANTEAF
clone size: NA; J gene: TRBJ2-1; V gene: TRBV21-1; CDR3 protein: ASSKRLRRLVFDEQF
clone size: once; J gene: TRBJ2-1; V gene: TRBV7-8; CDR3 protein: ASSLVSYRRVGYNEQF
clone size: NA; J gene: TRBJ1-1; V gene: TRBV2; CDR3 protein: ASSPADRGYGRNTEAF
clone size: NA; J gene: TRBJ2-7; V gene: TRBV7-6; CDR3 protein: ASSLGGTAYEQY
clone size: NA; J gene: TRBJ1-1; V gene: TRBV19; CDR3 protein: ASNERNTEAF
clone size: NA; J gene: TRBJ2-5; V gene: TRBV18; CDR3 protein: ASSRNRKGETQY
clone size: NA; J gene: TRBJ1-2; V gene: TRBV7-8; CDR3 protein: ASSFSYPDREDWGGYT
clone size: NA; J gene: TRBJ2-1; V gene: TRBV11-2; CDR3 protein: ASSLGRELDEQF
clone size: NA; J gene: TRBJ1-2; V gene: TRBV30; CDR3 protein: AWSALDRGLIGYT
clone size: NA; J gene: TRBJ1-2; V gene: TRBV11-2; CDR3 protein: ASSSEVVREYGYT